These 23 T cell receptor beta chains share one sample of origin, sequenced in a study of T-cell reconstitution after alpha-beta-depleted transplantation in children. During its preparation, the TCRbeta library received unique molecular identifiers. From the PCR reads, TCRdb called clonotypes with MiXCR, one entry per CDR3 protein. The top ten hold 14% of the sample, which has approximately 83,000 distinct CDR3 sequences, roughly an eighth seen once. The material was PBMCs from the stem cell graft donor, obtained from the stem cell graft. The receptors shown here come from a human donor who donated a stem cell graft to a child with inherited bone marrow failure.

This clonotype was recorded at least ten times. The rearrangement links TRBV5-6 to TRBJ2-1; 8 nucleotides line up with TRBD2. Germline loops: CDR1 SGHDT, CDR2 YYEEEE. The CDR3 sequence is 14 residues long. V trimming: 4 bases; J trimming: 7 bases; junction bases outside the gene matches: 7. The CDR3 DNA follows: TGTGCCAGCAGCACGGAGCGGGAGTGGAATGAGCAGTTCTTC. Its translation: CASSTEREWNEQFF.

The DNA of the CDR3 is TGTGCCTGGAGAGCCAGGGGGGCAGATACGCAGTATTTT. It codes for CAWRARGADTQYF. The rearrangement uses TRBV30 and TRBJ2-3, with D maybe TRBD1 (7 bases). CDR1 is GTSNPN and CDR2 is SVGIG in the germline V gene (reference sequence). The CDR3 spans 13 residues. The ends were cut back, 3 bases at V and 4 bases at J, with 11 bases in the middle.

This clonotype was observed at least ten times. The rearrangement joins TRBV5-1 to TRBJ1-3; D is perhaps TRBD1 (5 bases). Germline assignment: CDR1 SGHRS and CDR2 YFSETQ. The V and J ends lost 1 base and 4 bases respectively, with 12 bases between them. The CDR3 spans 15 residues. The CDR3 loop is CASSLRGPAGNTIYF. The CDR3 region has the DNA TGCGCCAGCAGCTTGAGGGGACCGGCCGGAAACACCATATATTTT.

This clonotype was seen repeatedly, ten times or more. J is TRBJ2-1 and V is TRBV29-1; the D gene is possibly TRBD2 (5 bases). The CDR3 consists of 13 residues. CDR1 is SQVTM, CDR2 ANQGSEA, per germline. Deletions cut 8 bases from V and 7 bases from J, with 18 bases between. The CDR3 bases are TGCAGCTTCTCGCGAGGGTACGGGAATGAGCAGTTCTTC. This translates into CSFSRGYGNEQFF.

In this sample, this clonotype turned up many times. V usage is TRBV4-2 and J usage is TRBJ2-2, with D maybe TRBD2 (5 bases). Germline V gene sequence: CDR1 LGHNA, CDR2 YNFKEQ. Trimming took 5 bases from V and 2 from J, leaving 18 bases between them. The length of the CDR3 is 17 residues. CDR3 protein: CASSTHRNRENTGELFF. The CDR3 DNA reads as TGTGCCAGCAGCACTCACCGGAACCGGGAAAACACCGGGGAGCTGTTTTTT.

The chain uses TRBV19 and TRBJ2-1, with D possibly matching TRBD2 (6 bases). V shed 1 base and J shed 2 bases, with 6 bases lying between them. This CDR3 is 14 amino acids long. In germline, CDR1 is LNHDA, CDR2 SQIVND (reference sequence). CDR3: CASSIGTTYNEQFF. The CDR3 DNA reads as TGTGCCAGTAGTATAGGGACTACCTACAATGAGCAGTTCTTC.

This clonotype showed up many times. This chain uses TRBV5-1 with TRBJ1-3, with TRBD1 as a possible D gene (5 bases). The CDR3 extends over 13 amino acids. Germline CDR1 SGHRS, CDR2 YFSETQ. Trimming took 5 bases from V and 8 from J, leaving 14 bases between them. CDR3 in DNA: TGCGCCAGCAGTCTGTGGGGCCGGGACACCATATATTTT. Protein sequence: CASSLWGRDTIYF.

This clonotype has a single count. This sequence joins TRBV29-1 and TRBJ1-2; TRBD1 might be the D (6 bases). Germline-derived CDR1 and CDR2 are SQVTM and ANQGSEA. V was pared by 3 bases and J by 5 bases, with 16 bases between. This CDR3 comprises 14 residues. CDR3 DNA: TGCAGCGTTGAGCAGGCGGGGGGCTATTATGGCTACACCTTC. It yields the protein CSVEQAGGYYGYTF.

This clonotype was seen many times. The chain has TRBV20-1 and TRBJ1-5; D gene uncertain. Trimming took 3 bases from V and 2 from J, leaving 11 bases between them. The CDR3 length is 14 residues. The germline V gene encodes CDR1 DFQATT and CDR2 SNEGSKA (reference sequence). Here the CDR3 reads CSASLPRGNQPQHF. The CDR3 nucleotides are TGCAGTGCTAGCCTCCCTCGGGGCAATCAGCCCCAGCATTTT.

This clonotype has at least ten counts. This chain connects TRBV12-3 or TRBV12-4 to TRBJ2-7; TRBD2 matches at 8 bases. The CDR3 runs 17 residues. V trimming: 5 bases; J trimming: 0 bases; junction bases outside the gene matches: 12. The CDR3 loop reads CASSPALLAASSYEQYF. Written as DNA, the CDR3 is TGTGCCAGCAGTCCCGCCCTACTAGCGGCCAGCTCCTACGAGCAGTACTTC.

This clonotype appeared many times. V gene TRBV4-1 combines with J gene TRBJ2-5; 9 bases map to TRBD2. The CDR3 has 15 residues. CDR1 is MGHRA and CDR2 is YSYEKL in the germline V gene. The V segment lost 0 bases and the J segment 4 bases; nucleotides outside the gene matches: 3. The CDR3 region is CASSQDAGGPETQYF. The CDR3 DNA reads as TGCGCCAGCAGCCAAGATGCGGGAGGGCCAGAGACCCAGTACTTC.

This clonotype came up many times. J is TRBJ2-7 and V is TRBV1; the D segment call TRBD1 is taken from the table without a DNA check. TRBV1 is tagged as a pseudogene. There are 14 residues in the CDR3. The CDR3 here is CTRFRDRGLYEQYF. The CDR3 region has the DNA TGCACCAGGTTCCGGGACAGGGGGCTCTACGAGCAGTACTTC.

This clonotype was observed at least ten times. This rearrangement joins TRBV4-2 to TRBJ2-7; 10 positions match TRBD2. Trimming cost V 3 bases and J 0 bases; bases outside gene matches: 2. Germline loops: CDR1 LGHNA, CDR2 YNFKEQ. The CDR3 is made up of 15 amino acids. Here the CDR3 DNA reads TGTGCCAGCAGCCAGACTAGCGGGTCCTCCTACGAGCAGTACTTC. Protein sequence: CASSQTSGSSYEQYF.

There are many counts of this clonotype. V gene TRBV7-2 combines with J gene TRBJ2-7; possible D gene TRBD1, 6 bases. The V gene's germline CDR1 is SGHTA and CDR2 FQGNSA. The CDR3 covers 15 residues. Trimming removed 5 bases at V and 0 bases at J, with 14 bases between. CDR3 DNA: TGTGCCAGCAGCCCCTGGGGGACATCCTCCTACGAGCAGTACTTC. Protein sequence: CASSPWGTSSYEQYF.

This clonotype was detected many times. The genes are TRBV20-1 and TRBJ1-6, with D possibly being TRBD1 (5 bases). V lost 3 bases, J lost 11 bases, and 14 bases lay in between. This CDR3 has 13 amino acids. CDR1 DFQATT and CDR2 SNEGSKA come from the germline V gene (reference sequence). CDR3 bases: TGCAGTGCTAGGGGGACCCTCGGAACACCCCTCCACTTT. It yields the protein CSARGTLGTPLHF.

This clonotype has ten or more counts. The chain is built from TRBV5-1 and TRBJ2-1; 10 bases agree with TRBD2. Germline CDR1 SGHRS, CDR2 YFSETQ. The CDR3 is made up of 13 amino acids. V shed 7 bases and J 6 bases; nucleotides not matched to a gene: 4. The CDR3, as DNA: TGCGCCAGCGCACGGACTAGCGGCAATGAGCAGTTCTTC. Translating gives CASARTSGNEQFF.

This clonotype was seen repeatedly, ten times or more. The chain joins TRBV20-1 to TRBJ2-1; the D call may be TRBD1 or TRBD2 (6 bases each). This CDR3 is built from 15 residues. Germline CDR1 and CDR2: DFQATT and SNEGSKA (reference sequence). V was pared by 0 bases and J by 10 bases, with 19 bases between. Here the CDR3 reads CSARDPSGAIGEQFF. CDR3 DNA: TGCAGTGCTAGAGACCCGTCGGGGGCTATAGGGGAGCAGTTCTTC.

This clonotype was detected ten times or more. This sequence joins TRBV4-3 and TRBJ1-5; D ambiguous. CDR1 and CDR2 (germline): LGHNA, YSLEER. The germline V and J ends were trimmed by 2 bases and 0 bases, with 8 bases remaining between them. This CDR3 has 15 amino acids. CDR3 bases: TGCGCCAGCAGCCAATTCAAGAATAGCAATCAGCCCCAGCATTTT. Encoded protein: CASSQFKNSNQPQHF.

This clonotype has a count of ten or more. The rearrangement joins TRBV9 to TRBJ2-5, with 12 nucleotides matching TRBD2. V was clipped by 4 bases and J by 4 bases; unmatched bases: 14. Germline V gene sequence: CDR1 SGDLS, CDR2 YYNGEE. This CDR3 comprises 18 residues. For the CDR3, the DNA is TGTGCCAGCAGCCCGCCTCTAGCGGGAGGGCCAAGGGGAGAGACCCAGTACTTC. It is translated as CASSPPLAGGPRGETQYF. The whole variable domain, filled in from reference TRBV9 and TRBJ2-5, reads DSGVTQTPKHLITATGQRVTLRCSPRSGDLSVYWYQQSLDQGLQFLIQYYNGEERAKGNILERFSAQQFPDLHSELNLSSLELGDSALYFCASSPPLAGGPRGETQYFGPGTRLLVL.

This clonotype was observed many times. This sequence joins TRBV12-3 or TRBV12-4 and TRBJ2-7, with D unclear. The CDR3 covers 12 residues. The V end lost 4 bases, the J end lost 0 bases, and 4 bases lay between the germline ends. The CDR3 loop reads CASSSGSYEQYF. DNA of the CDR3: TGTGCCAGCAGTTCTGGCTCCTACGAGCAGTACTTC.

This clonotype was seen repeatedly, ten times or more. CDR3 nucleotides: TGCAGTGCTAGACCCCAAGGCGCCAGCGGGAGATACAATGAGCAGTTCTTC. Protein sequence: CSARPQGASGRYNEQFF. The rearrangement joins TRBV20-1 to TRBJ2-1; 8 nucleotides agree with TRBD2. Germline CDR1 and CDR2: DFQATT and SNEGSKA (reference sequence). V was pared by 2 bases and J by 4 bases, with 13 bases of the junction left unmatched. The CDR3 sequence is 17 residues long.

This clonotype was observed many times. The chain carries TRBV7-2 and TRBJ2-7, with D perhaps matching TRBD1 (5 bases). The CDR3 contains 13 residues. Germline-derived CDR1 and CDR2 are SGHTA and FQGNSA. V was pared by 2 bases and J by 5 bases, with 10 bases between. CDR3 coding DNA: TGTGCCAGCAGCTTAATCCAGGGCCACGAGCAGTACTTC. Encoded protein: CASSLIQGHEQYF.

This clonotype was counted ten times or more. The CDR3 here is CAWSSRTSTDQPQHF. The CDR3 nucleotides are TGTGCCTGGAGTTCTAGGACATCTACGGATCAGCCCCAGCATTTT. This sequence joins TRBV30 and TRBJ1-5, with D maybe TRBD1 (5 bases). V gave up 2 bases and J gave up 5 bases, with 16 bases separating them. The CDR3 covers 15 residues. From germline, CDR1 is GTSNPN and CDR2 SVGIG (reference sequence).